A single sample is the source of the 27 T cell receptor beta chains below, sequenced in a study of blood T cell repertoires in COVID-19. Libraries were prepared by immunoSEQ multiplex PCR; TCRdb keeps only in-frame clonotypes and omits some of them. The sample consists of 200,000 to 300,000 clones, about 90% of them appearing once. Material for sequencing was peripheral blood. The receptors stem from a man aged 60 to 75 with acute or convalescent COVID-19.

The CDR3 sequence: CASTRRYDSPLHF. The CDR3, as DNA: TGTGCCAGCACCCGGAGATATGATTCACCCCTCCACTTT. The chain employs TRBV6-5 and TRBJ1-6; D unclear. In germline, CDR1 is MNHEY, CDR2 SVGAGI. The CDR3 is 13 amino acids. Trimming took off 7 bases at V and 8 bases at J, with 12 bases between the two ends.

The chain has TRBV14 and TRBJ2-1; 11 bases agree with TRBD2. Trimming cost V 4 bases and J 0 bases; bases outside gene matches: 11. CDR3 length equals 19 residues. Germline CDR1 reads SGHDN; CDR2 reads FVKESK. The CDR3 bases are TGTGCCAGCAGCCCGAGGTTACTAGCGGGGGCCAGCTCCTACAATGAGCAGTTCTTC. It specifies CASSPRLLAGASSYNEQFF.

CDR3 sequence (DNA): TGTGCCAGCAGTTACTGGGCAGGGGGCGTGGGCAATCAGCCCCAGCATTTT. Encoded protein: CASSYWAGGVGNQPQHF. V is TRBV6-2 or TRBV6-3 and J is TRBJ1-5; 8 bases agree with TRBD1. Germline V gene data show CDR1 as MNHEY and CDR2 as SVGEGT. This CDR3 spans 17 amino acids. The trim removed 1 base at V and 2 bases at J, leaving 7 bases unmatched.

The chain is built from TRBV5-1 and TRBJ1-2; TRBD1 is a possible D gene (6 bases). Trimming stripped 7 bases from V and 6 bases from J, with 16 bases between. The germline CDR1 and CDR2 sequences are SGHRS and YFSETQ. The CDR3 has 13 amino acids. Written as DNA, the CDR3 is TGCGCCAGCTCCGTGACAGGCTCCAATGGCTACACCTTC. It codes for CASSVTGSNGYTF.

The chain links TRBV11-3 to TRBJ2-1; 7 nucleotides line up with TRBD2. The CDR3 covers 16 residues. Germline CDR1 SGHNT, CDR2 YENEEA. V dropped 6 bases and J dropped 0; count of bases not matched to a gene: 8. Here the CDR3 reads CASRPLAGSSYNEQFF. As DNA, the CDR3 is TGTGCCAGCAGACCGTTAGCGGGCAGCTCCTACAATGAGCAGTTCTTC.

This clone is a singleton in its sample. The chain carries TRBV7-9 and TRBJ2-7; 11 bases map to TRBD2. Per the germline V gene, CDR1 is SEHNR and CDR2 is FQNEAQ (reference sequence). J lost 3 bases, V lost 1 base, and 2 bases had no gene match. The CDR3 has 15 residues. CDR3 nucleotide sequence: TGTGCCAGCAGCTTAGGCGGGACTAGCGGCTACGAGCAGTACTTC. Protein sequence: CASSLGGTSGYEQYF.

This rearrangement joins TRBV3-1 (or the pseudogene TRBV3-2) to TRBJ1-1; a possible D gene is TRBD1 (6 bases). The CDR3 runs 14 residues. The V gene's germline CDR1 is LGHDT and CDR2 YNNKEL (reference sequence). Trimming took off 4 bases at V and 4 bases at J, with 13 bases between the two ends. The CDR3 loop is CASSRNQGITEAFF. The CDR3 DNA reads TGTGCCAGCAGCCGGAACCAGGGGATCACTGAAGCTTTCTTT.

V gene TRBV7-2 combines with J gene TRBJ2-3; 10 nucleotides agree with TRBD2. Germline values: CDR1 SGHTA, CDR2 FQGNSA. Unmatched junction bases numbered 9, after V lost 5 bases and J lost 1 base. The CDR3 contains 17 residues. In DNA form, the CDR3 reads TGTGCCAGCAGCCCCCCCCCTGGGACTAGCGGCACAGATACGCAGTATTTT. It specifies CASSPPPGTSGTDTQYF.

This clone has a single count. The chain uses TRBV28 and TRBJ2-5; a weak D match, TRBD1 (6 bases). Trimming shortened V by 2 bases and J by 0 bases, and 10 bases separated the two germline ends. From germline, CDR1 is MDHEN and CDR2 SYDVKM. The CDR3 runs to 15 residues. This chain's CDR3 is CASSLPQGYQETQYF. As DNA, the CDR3 is TGTGCCAGCAGTTTACCTCAGGGGTACCAAGAGACCCAGTACTTC. The full variable domain, its missing parts supplied by reference TRBV28 and TRBJ2-5, is DVKVTQSSRYLVKRTGEKVFLECVQDMDHENMFWYRQDPGLGLRLIYFSYDVKMKEKGDIPEGYSVSREKKERFSLILESASTNQTSMYLCASSLPQGYQETQYFGPGTRLLVL.

The chain recombines TRBV7-6 with TRBJ2-2; 12 positions agree with TRBD2. After removal of 5 bases from V and 1 base from J, the junction contained 2 bases not matched to a gene. Germline V gene sequence: CDR1 SGHVS, CDR2 FNYEAQ. This CDR3 has 16 residues. CDR3 in DNA: TGTGCCAGCAGCCTGACTAGCGGGGGGAACACCGGGGAGCTGTTTTTT. Its protein is CASSLTSGGNTGELFF.

This chain links TRBV19 with TRBJ1-3; 7 bases align to TRBD1. Germline V gives CDR1 LNHDA, CDR2 SQIVND (reference sequence). Losses at the gene ends were 4 bases for V and 0 bases for J; bases not matched to a gene: 6. The CDR3 totals 16 residues. CDR3 in amino acids: CASSTRQGSSGNTIYF. CDR3 DNA: TGTGCCAGTAGTACCCGACAGGGAAGCTCTGGAAACACCATATATTTT.

The rearrangement links TRBV9 to TRBJ2-7; 9 bases agree with TRBD1. The CDR3 has 14 residues. With 1 base clipped from V and 7 bases from J, the junction kept 6 bases outside the gene matches. Germline values: CDR1 SGDLS, CDR2 YYNGEE. CDR3 coding DNA: TGTGCCAGCAGCGTACTACAGGGGGCGGGTGAGCAGTACTTC. It translates to CASSVLQGAGEQYF. The full variable domain, rest sourced from reference TRBV9 and TRBJ2-7, is DSGVTQTPKHLITATGQRVTLRCSPRSGDLSVYWYQQSLDQGLQFLIQYYNGEERAKGNILERFSAQQFPDLHSELNLSSLELGDSALYFCASSVLQGAGEQYFGPGTRLTVT.

The chain recombines TRBV19 with TRBJ2-1, with 10 nucleotides matching TRBD1. Germline values: CDR1 LNHDA, CDR2 SQIVND (reference sequence). The CDR3 consists of 15 residues. The V and J ends lost 1 base and 8 bases, in that order; junction bases with no gene match: 5. CDR3 in DNA: TGTGCCAGTAGTATAGGACAGGGGGCAGGAGATGAGCAGTTCTTC. Its protein is CASSIGQGAGDEQFF.

V usage is TRBV10-3 and J usage is TRBJ2-5; TRBD1 might be the D (6 bases). Germline V gene data show CDR1 as ENHRY and CDR2 as SYGVKD. With 0 bases removed from V and 2 bases from J, the gap between germline ends came to 13 bases. The CDR3 is 16 residues long. The CDR3 protein is CAISESGTRFQETQYF. As DNA, the CDR3 is TGTGCCATCAGTGAGTCTGGGACACGGTTTCAAGAGACCCAGTACTTC.

V and J are TRBV11-2 and TRBJ2-1; D is perhaps TRBD2 (7 bases). The V gene's germline CDR1 is SGHAT and CDR2 FQNNGV. V was cut by 5 bases and J by 3 bases, with 20 bases left in between. This CDR3 is built from 17 residues. Written as DNA, the CDR3 is TGTGCCAGCAGCCAGAACGTGGGAGGGGGTGACTACAATGAGCAGTTCTTC. This translates into CASSQNVGGGDYNEQFF.

The CDR3 is CASRDSKYGYTF. CDR3 DNA sequence: TGTGCCAGCAGGGACAGCAAGTATGGCTACACCTTC. The chain has TRBV5-5 and TRBJ1-2; possible D gene TRBD1, 6 bases. Germline V CDR1 and CDR2: SGHKS, YYEKEE (reference sequence). This CDR3 comprises 12 residues. The ends were cut back, 5 bases at V and 5 bases at J, with 10 bases in the middle.

The rearrangement links TRBV7-2 to TRBJ2-7, with D unresolved. V was shortened by 5 bases and J by 2 bases, with 19 bases between the two germline ends. The length of the CDR3 is 16 residues. Germline assignment: CDR1 SGHTA and CDR2 FQGNSA. This chain's CDR3 is CASSPLPQAVTYEQYF. The CDR3 DNA follows: TGTGCCAGCAGCCCTTTGCCTCAGGCTGTAACCTACGAGCAGTACTTC.

This clone came up a few times. The chain employs TRBV7-2 and TRBJ1-2; D ambiguous. Germline V gives CDR1 SGHTA, CDR2 FQGNSA. CDR3 length: 15 residues. V was cut by 0 bases and J by 5 bases, with 13 bases left in between. This CDR3 is CASSLASSAAYGYTF. Here the CDR3 DNA reads TGTGCCAGCAGCTTAGCATCCAGTGCGGCATATGGCTACACCTTC.

This chain uses TRBV2 with TRBJ1-1; tentative D call: TRBD1 (6 bases). The germline V gene encodes CDR1 SNHLY and CDR2 FYNNEI. The V and J ends lost 7 bases and 3 bases respectively, with 12 bases between them. The CDR3 extends over 13 amino acids. Written as DNA, the CDR3 is TGTGCCAGCAATACAGGGCCGTACACTGAAGCTTTCTTT. As protein: CASNTGPYTEAFF.

The gene calls are TRBV6-2 or TRBV6-3 and TRBJ2-1; possible D gene TRBD2, 6 bases. Trimming removed 5 bases from V and 5 bases from J, with 16 bases in between. The V gene's germline CDR1 is MNHEY and CDR2 SVGEGT. CDR3 length: 15 amino acids. CDR3 bases: TGTGCCAGCAGTCTCTTGAGGCGGGACCACAATGAGCAGTTCTTC. Translated, it gives CASSLLRRDHNEQFF.

V gene TRBV27 combines with J gene TRBJ2-7; 15 nucleotides line up with TRBD2. There are 15 residues in the CDR3. After removal of 4 bases from V and 4 bases from J, the junction contained 2 bases not matched to a gene. The germline V gene has CDR1 MNHEY and CDR2 SMNVEV (reference sequence). The CDR3 protein is CASSSGLAGGYEQYF. The CDR3 coding sequence is TGTGCCAGCAGTTCGGGACTAGCGGGAGGTTACGAGCAGTACTTC.

There are a few counts of this clone. The chain couples TRBV11-3 to TRBJ1-1, with TRBD1 as a possible D gene (6 bases). V lost 4 bases, J lost 3 bases, and 9 bases lay in between. Germline CDR1 is SGHNT and CDR2 is YENEEA. The CDR3 runs to 13 residues. The CDR3 protein is CASSSHRDTEAFF. For the CDR3, the DNA is TGTGCCAGCAGCTCACACAGGGACACTGAAGCTTTCTTT.

V usage is TRBV7-3 and J usage is TRBJ2-6, with D possibly TRBD2 on 5 matching bases. Germline values: CDR1 SGHTA, CDR2 FQGTGA. The CDR3 has 17 amino acids. With 2 bases removed from V and 4 bases from J, the gap between germline ends came to 15 bases. In DNA form, the CDR3 reads TGTGCCAGCAGCTTAGGGAGAATCCTAGGCGGGGCCAACGTCCTGACTTTC. It yields the protein CASSLGRILGGANVLTF.

The V gene is TRBV18, the J gene TRBJ2-6; 7 bases fit TRBD1. Per the germline V gene, CDR1 is KGHSH and CDR2 is LQKENI. This CDR3 is built from 19 residues. V lost 6 bases and J lost 8; bases outside the gene matches: 22. CDR3 region: CASSRTGTAVNDLSNVLTF. The CDR3 DNA reads as TGTGCCAGCTCCCGAACCGGGACAGCAGTCAACGATTTGTCCAACGTCCTGACTTTC.

This chain uses TRBV3-1 (or the pseudogene TRBV3-2) with TRBJ2-1; 7 nucleotides agree with TRBD2. The CDR3 consists of 15 residues. With 1 base clipped from V and 5 bases from J, the junction kept 5 bases outside the gene matches. CDR1 and CDR2 (germline): LGHDT, YNNKEL (reference sequence). The CDR3 coding sequence is TGTGCCAGCAGCCAAGTTTCTAGCGGAAACAATGAGCAGTTCTTC. This translates into CASSQVSSGNNEQFF.

This chain joins TRBV7-2 and TRBJ2-7; 7 bases line up with TRBD1. The CDR3 has 15 amino acids. V was pared by 3 bases and J by 3 bases, with 8 bases of the junction left unmatched. CDR1 is SGHTA and CDR2 is FQGNSA in the germline V gene. Written as DNA, the CDR3 is TGTGCCAGCAGCTTCGACCGGGACAGCCGCTACGAGCAGTACTTC. This gives the protein CASSFDRDSRYEQYF.

This chain links TRBV11-3 with TRBJ2-7; TRBD2 matches at 8 bases. Unmatched junction bases numbered 13, after V lost 4 bases and J lost 5 bases. Germline loops: CDR1 SGHNT, CDR2 YENEEA. There are 16 residues in the CDR3. Here the CDR3 DNA reads TGTGCCAGCAGCTCTATTCGTACAGCGGGAGTCAACGAGCAGTACTTC. It translates to CASSSIRTAGVNEQYF.